Listed here are 13 T cell receptor beta chains from one sample, sequenced in a study of control samples from healthy donors and cancer patients (TCRdb year 2020). Library prep was done by the immunoSEQ multiplex PCR assay. TCRdb took over this immuneACCESS table, retaining in-frame rearrangements with V and J assigned. Such tables are incomplete; in checked studies, under half of the missing clones stem from an unresolved V gene, and the remainder is unexplained. The table for this sample lists 400,000 to 500,000 clones; roughly 90% of them were counted only once. More than 6% of the sample is in the top ten clones. The sequencing sample was made of PBMCs. Receptor source: a man aged 35 to 55 with head and neck cancer.

The chain recombines TRBV7-2 with TRBJ1-6, with 9 bases lining up with TRBD1. There are 15 residues in the CDR3. Looked up from germline, CDR1 is SGHTA and CDR2 is FQGNSA. With 8 bases clipped from V and 8 bases from J, the junction kept 10 bases outside the gene matches. CDR3 nucleotides: TGTGCCAGCGGGACAGGGCTCGCCAGGCATTCACCCCTCCACTTT. The encoded protein is CASGTGLARHSPLHF.

The genes are TRBV21-1 and TRBJ1-1. TRBV21-1 is shown as a pseudogene. The CDR3 extends over 16 amino acids. CDR3 coding DNA: TGTGCCAGCAGCAAAGGTGCCGGGTTTGAGAACACTGAAGCTTTCTTT. This gives the protein CASSKGAGFENTEAFF.

The rearrangement links TRBV25-1 to TRBJ1-2; TRBD1 is a possible D gene (5 bases). This CDR3 spans 12 amino acids. V lost 3 bases and J lost 7, with 9 bases in between. Germline CDR1 MGHDK, CDR2 SYGVNS. The CDR3 nucleotides are TGTGCCAGCAGTGATAGGGGTCCTGGCTACACCTTC. It is translated as CASSDRGPGYTF.

The gene calls are TRBV6-6 and TRBJ1-2; D unclear. The CDR3 length is 13 residues. The V end was cut by 1 base, the J end by 5 bases, with 8 bases between. The V gene's germline CDR1 is MNHNY and CDR2 SVGAGI (reference sequence). The CDR3 region has the DNA TGTGCCAGCAGTTACTTTCCCGGTTATGGCTACACCTTC. Its protein product is CASSYFPGYGYTF.

A single count supports this clone. V usage is TRBV7-2 and J usage is TRBJ2-1; D not resolved. The CDR3 has 13 residues. The germline gives CDR1 SGHTA, CDR2 FQGNSA. Trimming shortened V by 2 bases and J by 6 bases, and 8 bases separated the two germline ends. The CDR3 DNA reads TGTGCCAGCAGCTTAAACCAAGGCAATGAGCAGTTCTTC. Amino acids: CASSLNQGNEQFF.

The chain is built from TRBV15 and TRBJ2-1, with 9 bases matching TRBD1. The trim removed 0 bases at V and 6 bases at J, leaving 9 bases unmatched. This CDR3 has 17 residues. CDR1 is LNHNV, CDR2 YYDKDF, per germline (reference sequence). The CDR3 here is CATSREGRGTGSNEQFF. Written as DNA, the CDR3 is TGTGCCACCAGCAGAGAGGGAAGAGGGACAGGGAGCAATGAGCAGTTCTTC.

In DNA, the CDR3 is TGTGCCAGCAGCTTGGGGAGGGGGAACACAGATACGCAGTATTTT. This translates into CASSLGRGNTDTQYF. The chain links TRBV5-6 to TRBJ2-3; D is possibly TRBD1 or TRBD2 (6 bases each). CDR1 and CDR2 from the germline V gene are SGHDT and YYEEEE. V was pared by 0 bases and J by 2 bases, with 10 bases between. This CDR3 has 15 amino acids. Based on the CDR3 plus reference TRBV5-6 and TRBJ2-3, the full variable domain is DAGVTQSPTHLIKTRGQQVTLRCSPKSGHDTVSWYQQALGQGPQFIFQYYEEEERQRGNFPDRFSGHQFPNYSSELNVNALLLGDSALYLCASSLGRGNTDTQYFGPGTRLTVL.

This chain uses TRBV7-2 with TRBJ2-1; D not resolved. The CDR3 runs 12 residues. The V end was cut by 5 bases, the J end by 9 bases, with 11 bases between. Germline V gene data show CDR1 as SGHTA and CDR2 as FQGNSA. The CDR3 reads CASSQYNAEQFF. DNA for the CDR3: TGTGCCAGCAGCCAATACAACGCTGAGCAGTTCTTC. Using reference TRBV7-2 and TRBJ2-1 for the parts outside the CDR3, the full variable domain is GAGVSQSPSNKVTEKGKDVELRCDPISGHTALYWYRQSLGQGLEFLIYFQGNSAPDKSGLPSDRFSAERTGGSVSTLTIQRTQQEDSAVYLCASSQYNAEQFFGPGTRLTVL.

About this clone: This same CDR3 is encoded by further DNA sequences in the sample. The CDR3 loop reads CASSVTGNTIYF. Here the CDR3 DNA reads TGTGCCAGCAGCGTGACTGGAAACACCATATATTTT. The chain is built from TRBV9 and TRBJ1-3; D is unresolved. The CDR3 runs 12 residues. V lost 2 bases and J 2 bases, leaving 2 bases between the germline ends. Germline loops: CDR1 SGDLS, CDR2 YYNGEE.

V and J are TRBV2 and TRBJ1-6; 8 positions match TRBD1. There are 15 residues in the CDR3. The J segment lost 8 bases and the V segment lost 6 bases, leaving 9 bases of the junction unmatched. CDR1 and CDR2 from the germline V gene are SNHLY and FYNNEI. The CDR3: CASRPFGQGHSPLHF. The DNA of the CDR3 is TGTGCCAGCAGACCTTTCGGACAGGGACATTCACCCCTCCACTTT. Looking up the rest from reference TRBV2 and TRBJ1-6 gives the full variable domain: EPEVTQTPSHQVTQMGQEVILRCVPISNHLYFYWYRQILGQKVEFLVSFYNNEISEKSEIFDDQFSVERPDGSNFTLKIRSTKLEDSAMYFCASRPFGQGHSPLHFGNGTRLTVT.

This clone turned up a few times. The chain couples TRBV28 to TRBJ2-7; tentatively, D is TRBD1 (6 bases). The V and J ends lost 4 bases and 1 base respectively, with 14 bases between them. The CDR3 spans 15 residues. Germline CDR1 MDHEN, CDR2 SYDVKM. CDR3 DNA: TGTGCCAGCAGTTCGACAGGCAGCTCTTCCTACGAGCAGTACTTC. This translates into CASSSTGSSSYEQYF.

The gene calls are TRBV4-3 and TRBJ1-3, with D perhaps TRBD1 (5 bases). Germline lookup yields CDR1 LGHNA and CDR2 YSLEER. This CDR3 contains 16 residues. Trimming stripped 0 bases from V and 0 bases from J, with 9 bases between. CDR3 sequence reads: CASSQDHGGSGNTIYF. CDR3 nucleotide sequence: TGCGCCAGCAGCCAAGATCATGGGGGCTCTGGAAACACCATATATTTT.

This chain uses TRBV2 with TRBJ2-3; 12 nucleotides line up with TRBD2. CDR1 and CDR2 (germline): SNHLY, FYNNEI. The CDR3 runs to 16 residues. The J segment lost 4 bases and the V segment lost 6 bases, leaving 8 bases of the junction unmatched. CDR3 amino acids: CASRAELAGGSDTQYF. In DNA, the CDR3 is TGTGCCAGCAGAGCTGAACTAGCGGGAGGATCAGATACGCAGTATTTT.